The 8 T cell receptor beta chains reported below all come from one sample, sequenced in a study of response to subunit inactivated influenza vaccine. TCRdb used MiXCR to reprocess the RT-PCR reads, holding one entry per CDR3 protein. The sample shows hundreds of thousands of distinct CDR3 sequences, 12% of them seen only once. This specimen consisted of PBMCs from blood, obtained on the day of vaccination. These receptors originate from a man aged 45-65 years who received an inactivated influenza vaccine.

This clonotype was counted a few times. The chain links TRBV19 to TRBJ2-7, with TRBD2 matching over 10 bases. Trimming took 6 bases from V and 1 from J; bases not matched to a gene: 3. This CDR3 has 14 residues. Per the germline V gene, CDR1 is LNHDA and CDR2 is SQIVND (reference sequence). CDR3 protein: CASRPSGSSYEQYF. As DNA, the CDR3 is TGTGCCAGTAGGCCTAGCGGGAGTTCCTACGAGCAGTACTTC.

This clonotype has ten or more counts. The CDR3: CSGGESNTQYF. The CDR3 region has the DNA TGCAGCGGAGGGGAATCGAATACGCAGTATTTT. The chain employs TRBV29-1 and TRBJ2-3; D may be TRBD1 or TRBD2 (5 bases each). The CDR3 is 11 residues long. CDR1 SQVTM and CDR2 ANQGSEA come from the germline V gene. V was pared by 7 bases and J by 7 bases, with 12 bases between.

DNA of the CDR3: TGCGCCAGCAGCTTGGAAGCGGGGGGAGCCTACGAGCAGTACTTC. Protein product: CASSLEAGGAYEQYF. The chain is built from TRBV5-1 and TRBJ2-7, with 9 nucleotides matching TRBD2. The CDR3 contains 15 residues. Germline values: CDR1 SGHRS, CDR2 YFSETQ. J lost 2 bases, V lost 0 bases, and 3 bases had no gene match. Complete variable domain (other parts from reference TRBV5-1 and TRBJ2-7): KAGVTQTPRYLIKTRGQQVTLSCSPISGHRSVSWYQQTPGQGLQFLFEYFSETQRNKGNFPGRFSGRQFSNSRSEMNVSTLELGDSALYLCASSLEAGGAYEQYFGPGTRLTVT.

This clonotype was seen a few times. The chain employs TRBV6-2 or TRBV6-3 and TRBJ2-4; D might be TRBD2 (6 bases). Germline V CDR1 and CDR2: MNHEY, SVGEGT. The CDR3 consists of 15 residues. V lost 3 bases and J lost 3, with 12 bases in between. The DNA for the CDR3 is TGTGCCAGCAGTTATCCGGGACTTGACAAAAACATTCAGTACTTC. Protein product: CASSYPGLDKNIQYF.

J is TRBJ2-7 and V is TRBV28; weak D call: TRBD1 (6 bases). V lost 10 bases to trimming and J lost 3 bases, with 19 bases between them. The CDR3 covers 14 residues. The germline CDR1 and CDR2 sequences are MDHEN and SYDVKM. The CDR3 reads CATKVRGNFYEQYF. For the CDR3, the DNA is TGTGCCACCAAAGTCAGGGGAAATTTCTACGAGCAGTACTTC.

V usage is TRBV6-2 or TRBV6-3 and J usage is TRBJ2-7; 7 positions match TRBD1. Germline V gene lookup returns CDR1 MNHEY and CDR2 SVGEGT. The V segment lost 4 bases and the J segment 4 bases; nucleotides outside the gene matches: 10. CDR3 length equals 15 residues. CDR3 region: CASSSPDRWNYEQYF. Here the CDR3 DNA reads TGTGCCAGCAGTTCCCCGGACAGGTGGAATTACGAGCAGTACTTC.

The chain recombines TRBV6-2 or TRBV6-3 with TRBJ2-1; 9 bases align to TRBD2. This CDR3 spans 15 amino acids. The V segment lost 3 bases and the J segment 5 bases; nucleotides outside the gene matches: 5. In germline, CDR1 is MNHEY, CDR2 SVGEGT. CDR3 sequence: CASSYERGVNNEQFF. As DNA, the CDR3 is TGTGCCAGCAGTTATGAGCGGGGGGTTAACAATGAGCAGTTCTTC.

This clonotype has a handful of counts. The chain combines TRBV7-2 with TRBJ2-1, with D tentatively TRBD2 (6 bases). This CDR3 has 14 residues. V dropped 2 bases and J dropped 7 bases, with 12 bases sitting between them. CDR1 is SGHTA, CDR2 FQGNSA, per germline. The CDR3 spells CASSLTGERNEQFF. In DNA, the CDR3 is TGTGCCAGCAGCTTAACGGGAGAGAGGAATGAGCAGTTCTTC.